The 25 T cell receptor beta chains below come from one sample, sequenced in a study of T cells in Graves' hyperthyroidism and ophthalmopathy. RNA transcripts gave rise to amplified TCR beta CDR3 regions. The TCR CDR3 was amplified in a first-round RT-PCR using the HTBI primer set. Via MiXCR, TCRdb re-called the multiplex PCR reads, giving one row per CDR3 protein. The sample contains 450,000 to 650,000 distinct CDR3 sequences, approximately 15% of which appear only once. Source material: blood. These receptors were collected from a woman aged 18-29 years with Graves' ophthalmopathy.

This clonotype has more than one count but fewer than ten. The CDR3 bases are TGTGCCAGCAGCATACTAGACAGGAGACTCTACAATGAGCAGTTCTTC. This codes for CASSILDRRLYNEQFF. The chain joins TRBV3-1 to TRBJ2-1; TRBD1 might be the D (6 bases). Germline CDR1 reads LGHDT; CDR2 reads YNNKEL (reference sequence). The CDR3 sequence is 16 residues long. Trimming took off 5 bases at V and 3 bases at J, with 17 bases between the two ends.

The chain joins TRBV20-1 to TRBJ2-3, with TRBD2 matching over 11 bases. The CDR3 is made up of 15 amino acids. V was clipped by 1 base and J by 6 bases; unmatched bases: 6. Germline CDR1 reads DFQATT; CDR2 reads SNEGSKA (reference sequence). The CDR3 here is CSARVRASGRDTQYF. In DNA, the CDR3 is TGCAGTGCTAGAGTGCGGGCTAGCGGGAGGGATACGCAGTATTTT.

This chain links TRBV18 with TRBJ2-3, with D unclear. CDR1 and CDR2 from the germline V gene are KGHSH and LQKENI. The CDR3 consists of 14 residues. Trimming removed 0 bases from V and 4 bases from J, with 8 bases in between. The CDR3 reads CASSPPSPADTQYF. The DNA for the CDR3 is TGTGCCAGCTCACCACCTAGTCCAGCAGATACGCAGTATTTT. The variable domain in full, with the rest retrieved from reference TRBV18 and TRBJ2-3, is NAGVMQNPRHLVRRRGQEARLRCSPMKGHSHVYWYRQLPEEGLKFMVYLQKENIIDESGMPKERFSAEFPKEGPSILRIQQVVRGDSAAYFCASSPPSPADTQYFGPGTRLTVL.

This clonotype was counted many times. The chain joins TRBV27 to TRBJ1-5, with D hard to call. The V gene's germline CDR1 is MNHEY and CDR2 SMNVEV (reference sequence). The CDR3 contains 16 residues. Deletions cut 5 bases from V and 0 bases from J, with 14 bases between. CDR3 in amino acids: CASSGPQIISNQPQHF. For the CDR3, the DNA is TGTGCCAGCAGTGGACCGCAGATCATTAGCAATCAGCCCCAGCATTTT.

The chain carries TRBV27 and TRBJ2-3; D is unclear. Germline V lookup: CDR1 MNHEY, CDR2 SMNVEV (reference sequence). V was pared by 5 bases and J by 2 bases, with 11 bases between. The CDR3 is 14 residues long. CDR3 amino acids: CASSLELTTDTQYF. DNA of the CDR3: TGTGCCAGCAGTCTTGAGCTTACCACAGATACGCAGTATTTT.

This rearrangement joins TRBV5-6 to TRBJ1-3; D remains unclear. There are 14 residues in the CDR3. Trimming removed 5 bases from V and 0 bases from J, with 9 bases in between. The germline V gene has CDR1 SGHDT and CDR2 YYEEEE. In DNA form, the CDR3 reads TGTGCCAGCAGATCCACATCCTCTGGAAACACCATATATTTT. This sequence encodes CASRSTSSGNTIYF.

Note on this clonotype: A much larger clone is a single base away; this may be a read error. The chain couples TRBV7-2 to TRBJ2-1; the match to TRBD1 covers 10 bases. V gave up 3 bases and J gave up 13 bases; unmatched junction bases: 9. This CDR3 region has 14 residues. CDR1 is SGHTA, CDR2 FQGNSA, per germline. CDR3 nucleotide sequence: TGTGCCAGCAGCTTGACAGGACAGGGGGAGACCCAGTTCTTC. This encodes CASSLTGQGETQFF.

The J gene is TRBJ2-5, the V gene TRBV3-1; possibly TRBD1 or TRBD2 for D (5 bases each). CDR3 size: 15 residues. V was pared by 0 bases and J by 7 bases, with 15 bases between. Germline loops: CDR1 LGHDT, CDR2 YNNKEL (reference sequence). The CDR3 here is CASSQDFTGLGTQYF. In DNA form, the CDR3 reads TGTGCCAGCAGCCAAGATTTCACAGGACTGGGGACCCAGTACTTC.

V and J are TRBV18 and TRBJ1-6; D remains ambiguous. CDR1 is KGHSH and CDR2 is LQKENI in the germline V gene. The length of the CDR3 is 15 residues. Trimming left V 0 bases short and J 3 bases short, with 6 bases between. Here the CDR3 DNA reads TGTGCCAGCTCACCACCATCAGGCTATAATTCACCCCTCCACTTT. Translated, it gives CASSPPSGYNSPLHF.

This clonotype has more than one count but fewer than ten. V and J are TRBV27 and TRBJ1-5, with D perhaps matching TRBD1 (6 bases). The CDR3 contains 17 residues. Germline V lookup: CDR1 MNHEY, CDR2 SMNVEV (reference sequence). Trimming removed 2 bases at V and 7 bases at J, with 21 bases between. The CDR3 reads CASSLVGHPQGTQPQHF. The CDR3 DNA sequence: TGTGCCAGCAGTTTAGTAGGACACCCGCAGGGGACCCAGCCCCAGCATTTT.

Many counts were recorded for this clonotype. CDR3 sequence reads: CAISVRDRPIPIDGYTF. The CDR3, as DNA: TGTGCCATCAGTGTACGGGACAGACCAATCCCCATTGATGGCTACACCTTC. The chain recombines TRBV10-3 with TRBJ1-2, with 7 bases aligning to TRBD1. Germline CDR1 reads ENHRY; CDR2 reads SYGVKD. The V segment lost 4 bases and the J segment 6 bases; nucleotides outside the gene matches: 17. The CDR3 sequence is 17 residues long.

The rearrangement uses TRBV20-1 and TRBJ2-7; 10 positions match TRBD2. The V gene's germline CDR1 is DFQATT and CDR2 SNEGSKA (reference sequence). V lost 6 bases and J lost 2; bases outside the gene matches: 10. The CDR3 loop spans 15 amino acids. In nucleotides, the CDR3 is TGCAGTGCCGACCTAGCGGGAGCCGGGGCCTACGAGCAGTACTTC. It specifies CSADLAGAGAYEQYF.

This clonotype was recorded many times. The genes are TRBV20-1 and TRBJ1-2; D is unresolved. The CDR3 sequence is 13 residues long. V was shortened by 8 bases and J by 5 bases, with 18 bases between the two germline ends. Germline V gene sequence: CDR1 DFQATT, CDR2 SNEGSKA (reference sequence). The CDR3 region is CSITQDSRYGYTF. The DNA for the CDR3 is TGCAGTATAACTCAGGACTCTCGATATGGCTACACCTTC.

This clonotype occurred many times. V gene TRBV19 combines with J gene TRBJ2-1; TRBD2 matches 13 bases. The germline CDR1 and CDR2 sequences are LNHDA and SQIVND (reference sequence). This CDR3 region has 16 residues. V dropped 3 bases and J dropped 4; count of bases not matched to a gene: 3. The CDR3 sequence is CASSIWTSGSYNEQFF. The CDR3 bases are TGTGCCAGTAGTATTTGGACTAGCGGGAGTTACAATGAGCAGTTCTTC.

This clonotype was detected ten times or more. The chain has TRBV28 and TRBJ2-7, with D perhaps TRBD1 (5 bases). The V end lost 7 bases, the J end lost 3 bases, and 19 bases lay between the germline ends. CDR3 size: 15 residues. Germline V gene sequence: CDR1 MDHEN, CDR2 SYDVKM. Written as DNA, the CDR3 is TGTGCCAGCAAACCCTCGACAGAAAGATACTACGAGCAGTACTTC. This codes for CASKPSTERYYEQYF.

This clonotype was seen repeatedly, ten times or more. This sequence joins TRBV11-3 and TRBJ2-7; no clear D. Germline V gene data show CDR1 as SGHNT and CDR2 as YENEEA. This CDR3 contains 13 residues. V lost 3 bases and J lost 4, with 10 bases in between. CDR3: CASSFPARYEQYF. DNA for the CDR3: TGTGCCAGCAGCTTTCCCGCGCGGTACGAGCAGTACTTC.

The chain carries TRBV27 and TRBJ1-2; D perhaps matches TRBD1 (5 bases). In germline, CDR1 is MNHEY, CDR2 SMNVEV (reference sequence). Trimming removed 8 bases at V and 5 bases at J, with 21 bases between. The CDR3 contains 15 residues. The CDR3 loop reads CASRTRDGPKYGYTF. The CDR3 DNA reads as TGTGCCAGCCGGACCCGGGACGGACCGAAATATGGCTACACCTTC.

In its sample, this clonotype was seen many times. The chain recombines TRBV2 with TRBJ2-7, with TRBD2 matching over 13 bases. Germline V gives CDR1 SNHLY, CDR2 FYNNEI. V lost 4 bases to trimming and J lost 2 bases; unmatched junction nucleotides: 2. The CDR3 has 15 residues. The CDR3 loop reads CASSGLAGGAYEQYF. CDR3 coding DNA: TGTGCCAGCAGTGGACTAGCGGGAGGTGCCTACGAGCAGTACTTC.

In its sample, this clonotype was seen a few times. This chain uses TRBV4-1 with TRBJ1-3; D may be TRBD1 (5 bases). Per the germline V gene, CDR1 is MGHRA and CDR2 is YSYEKL. The CDR3 is 15 amino acids. Trimming removed 0 bases at V and 0 bases at J, with 6 bases between. The CDR3 nucleotides read TGCGCCAGCAGCCAAGATGGGGGCTCTGGAAACACCATATATTTT. Its translation: CASSQDGGSGNTIYF.

This clonotype was counted only a few times. The chain couples TRBV5-1 to TRBJ2-2; TRBD2 is a possible D gene (6 bases). The V gene's germline CDR1 is SGHRS and CDR2 YFSETQ. V was clipped by 0 bases and J by 6 bases, with 12 bases between them. CDR3 length: 15 amino acids. In DNA form, the CDR3 reads TGCGCCAGCAGCTTGGCCGAAGGGGACTCCGGGGAGCTGTTTTTT. This codes for CASSLAEGDSGELFF.

V and J are TRBV18 and TRBJ2-7; tentative D call: TRBD1 (6 bases). The V end lost 5 bases, the J end lost 2 bases, and 13 bases lay between the germline ends. This CDR3 has 14 amino acids. Germline V lookup: CDR1 KGHSH, CDR2 LQKENI. The CDR3 region is CASSSNRVAYEQYF. The CDR3, as DNA: TGTGCCAGCTCATCAAACAGGGTCGCCTACGAGCAGTACTTC.

This clonotype has only one observation. This chain joins TRBV18 and TRBJ2-7; TRBD1 matches at 8 bases. From germline, CDR1 is KGHSH and CDR2 LQKENI. V lost 2 bases and J lost 0; bases outside the gene matches: 3. The CDR3 extends over 15 amino acids. The CDR3 sequence: CASSPAGQGSYEQYF. The CDR3 DNA reads as TGTGCCAGCTCACCAGCTGGACAGGGCTCCTACGAGCAGTACTTC.

In its sample, this clonotype was seen many times. This sequence joins TRBV6-2 or TRBV6-3 and TRBJ2-3; 10 nucleotides line up with TRBD2. The trim removed 6 bases at V and 3 bases at J, leaving 3 bases unmatched. The V gene's germline CDR1 is MNHEY and CDR2 SVGEGT. This CDR3 spans 14 amino acids. For the CDR3, the DNA is TGTGCCAGCAGCCCACTAGCGGGGACAGATACGCAGTATTTT. Encoded protein: CASSPLAGTDTQYF.

This clonotype was detected ten times or more. V gene TRBV2 combines with J gene TRBJ2-7; D is possibly TRBD2 (6 bases). The CDR3 runs 14 residues. CDR1 and CDR2 (germline): SNHLY, FYNNEI. Trimming cost V 7 bases and J 1 base, with 14 bases left between them. The CDR3 spells CASNPEEGSYEQYF. In DNA, the CDR3 is TGTGCCAGCAATCCGGAGGAGGGGTCCTACGAGCAGTACTTC.

This clonotype was counted ten times or more. This chain uses TRBV2 with TRBJ2-7, with D perhaps matching TRBD2 (5 bases). In germline, CDR1 is SNHLY, CDR2 FYNNEI. CDR3 size: 14 residues. V was shortened by 4 bases and J by 2 bases, with 12 bases between the two germline ends. CDR3 sequence: CASSGLAEAYEQYF. The CDR3 region has the DNA TGTGCCAGCAGTGGCCTAGCTGAAGCCTACGAGCAGTACTTC.